This section outlines one T cell receptor beta chain sequence together with its context. Its antigen remains unknown. CD45RO-negative, CCR7-selected cells formed the naive CD8 fraction, which excluded terminally differentiated effector memory CD45RA+ cells. This record comes from a study of shared clonotypes between healthy human individuals. Study-level results: Relative to their counterparts shared across all four donors, non-shared clonotypes exhibited diminished generation probabilities.

Profiled with immunoSEQ multiplex PCR; TCRdb holds only in-frame clones, not every one. Of 1.5 million to 2.5 million clones in the sample, just under 95% are singletons; the top ten hold 1.2%. Trimming shortened V by 4 bases and J by 4 bases, and 4 bases separated the two germline ends. This CDR3 has 12 residues. Germline loops: CDR1 SNHLY, CDR2 FYNNEI. The sequence derives from a man aged 18 to 29 in good health. The sequenced sample was naive CD8+ T cells sorted from blood. V usage is TRBV2 and J usage is TRBJ1-4, with no clear D. CDR3 coding DNA: TGTGCCAGCAGTGTGGATAATGAAAAACTGTTTTTT. Translated, it gives CASSVDNEKLFF.